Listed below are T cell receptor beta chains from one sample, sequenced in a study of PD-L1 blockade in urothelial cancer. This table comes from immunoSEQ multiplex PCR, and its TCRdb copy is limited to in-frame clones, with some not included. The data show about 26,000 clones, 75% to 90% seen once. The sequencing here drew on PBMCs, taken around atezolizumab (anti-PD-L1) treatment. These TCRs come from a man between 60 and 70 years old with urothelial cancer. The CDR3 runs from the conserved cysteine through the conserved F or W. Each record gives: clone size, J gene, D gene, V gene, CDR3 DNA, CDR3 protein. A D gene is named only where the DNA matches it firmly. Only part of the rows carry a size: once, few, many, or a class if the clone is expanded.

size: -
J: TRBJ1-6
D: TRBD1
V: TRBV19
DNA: TGTGCCAGTAGTATAGTTCTTACCGGGACAGCTAATTCACCCCTCCACTTT
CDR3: CASSIVLTGTANSPLHF

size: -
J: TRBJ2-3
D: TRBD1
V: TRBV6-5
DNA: TGTGCCAGCAAACAAGGGGGCTCGGGCGGAGATACGCAGTATTTT
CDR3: CASKQGGSGGDTQYF

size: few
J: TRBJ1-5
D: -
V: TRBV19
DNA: TGTGCCAGTAGTATAGGGACAGGCAATCAGCCCCAGCATTTT
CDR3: CASSIGTGNQPQHF

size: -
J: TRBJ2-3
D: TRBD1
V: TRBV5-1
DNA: TGCGCCAGCAGCTGGGGGGACAGGGGAATGACAGATACGCAGTATTTT
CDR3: CASSWGDRGMTDTQYF

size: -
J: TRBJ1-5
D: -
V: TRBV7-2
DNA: TGTGCCAGCAGCTCGTCCGGGGGGAGCAATCAGCCCCAGCATTTT
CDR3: CASSSSGGSNQPQHF

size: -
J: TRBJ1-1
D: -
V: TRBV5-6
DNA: TGTGCCAGCAGCTTTACCGGACAGAAAGGAGAAGCTTTCTTT
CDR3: CASSFTGQKGEAFF

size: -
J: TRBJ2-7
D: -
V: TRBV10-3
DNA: TGTGCCTCTTCGCGGGGCTACGAGCAGTACTTC
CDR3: CASSRGYEQYF

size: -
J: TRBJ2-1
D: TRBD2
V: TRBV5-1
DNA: TGCGCCAGCAGCTTGGGACTAGCGGGGGGGCTTCATGAGCAGTTCTTC
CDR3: CASSLGLAGGLHEQFF

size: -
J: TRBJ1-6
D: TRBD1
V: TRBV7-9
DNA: TGTGCCAGCAGCAACCCGGGACAGGGGGGCACAAATTCACCCCTCCACTTT
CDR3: CASSNPGQGGTNSPLHF

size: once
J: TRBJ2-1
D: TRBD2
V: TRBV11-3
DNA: TGTGCCAGCAGCCAGGCGGGGGACTACAATGAGCAGTTCTTC
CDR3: CASSQAGDYNEQFF

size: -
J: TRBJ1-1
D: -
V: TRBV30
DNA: TGTGCCTGCCGGGTTTTAGTAAACACTGAAGCTTTCTTT
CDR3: CACRVLVNTEAFF

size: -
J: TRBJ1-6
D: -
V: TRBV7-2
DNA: TGTGCCAGCAGCCTACAGAGCTCCTATAATTCACCCCTCCACTTT
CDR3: CASSLQSSYNSPLHF

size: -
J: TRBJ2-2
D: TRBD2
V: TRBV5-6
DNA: TGTGCCAGCAGCTCACGGACTAGCAGGGAGCTGTTTTTT
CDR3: CASSSRTSRELFF

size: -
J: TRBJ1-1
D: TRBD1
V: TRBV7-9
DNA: TGTGCCAGCAGCTTAGTCCCGGGACAGCCGAACACTGAAGCTTTCTTT
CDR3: CASSLVPGQPNTEAFF

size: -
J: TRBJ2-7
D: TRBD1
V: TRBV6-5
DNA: TGTGCCAGCAGCCCCGCCGGGACAGGGCGCTACGAGCAGTACTTC
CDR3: CASSPAGTGRYEQYF

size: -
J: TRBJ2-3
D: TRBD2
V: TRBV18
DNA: TGTGCCAGCTCCTGGGAGGGCGGAGATACGCAGTATTTT
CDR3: CASSWEGGDTQYF

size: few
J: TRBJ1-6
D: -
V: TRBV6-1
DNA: TGTGCCAGCAGTGAGGAGGGGCGCGGGTCACCCCTCCACTTT
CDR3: CASSEEGRGSPLHF